Below are 9 T cell receptor beta chains sequenced from a single sample in a study of blood T cell repertoires in COVID-19. This table comes from immunoSEQ multiplex PCR, and its TCRdb copy is limited to in-frame clones, with some not included. The sample lists 40,000 to 50,000 clones, about nine tenths occurring once. The sample taken for sequencing was peripheral blood. Receptors originate from a human donor in a cohort sampled during active COVID-19.

V gene TRBV9 combines with J gene TRBJ2-1, with TRBD2 matching over 10 bases. Looked up from germline, CDR1 is SGDLS and CDR2 is YYNGEE. Losses at the gene ends were 3 bases for V and 2 bases for J; bases not matched to a gene: 2. The CDR3 covers 15 residues. The CDR3 DNA follows: TGTGCCAGCAGCGAGAGCGGGGGGGCCTACAATGAGCAGTTCTTC. The encoded protein is CASSESGGAYNEQFF.

The gene calls are TRBV6-1 and TRBJ2-7, with D uncertain. The CDR3 has 13 amino acids. CDR1 and CDR2 from the germline V gene are MNHNS and SASEGT. Trimming shortened V by 0 bases and J by 3 bases, and 6 bases separated the two germline ends. DNA for the CDR3: TGTGCCAGCAGTGAAGCGGTACTCTACGAGCAGTACTTC. It codes for CASSEAVLYEQYF.

V is TRBV9 and J is TRBJ2-3; D is possibly TRBD2 (6 bases). Germline CDR1 SGDLS, CDR2 YYNGEE. Trimming stripped 2 bases from V and 2 bases from J, with 12 bases between. CDR3 length: 15 residues. This chain's CDR3 is CASSVGGTHTDTQYF. The CDR3 DNA reads TGTGCCAGCAGCGTCGGGGGTACTCACACAGATACGCAGTATTTT.

The rearrangement links TRBV5-4 to TRBJ2-3; 9 bases align to TRBD2. Germline V CDR1 and CDR2: SGHNT, YYREEE (reference sequence). The CDR3 spans 15 residues. The ends lost 0 bases at V and 4 bases at J; junction bases unmatched: 3. CDR3 nucleotide sequence: TGTGCCAGCAGCTTGGTAGCGGGAGTCGCAGATACGCAGTATTTT. This encodes CASSLVAGVADTQYF.

The rearrangement links TRBV27 to TRBJ2-7; D uncertain. The CDR3 is 13 amino acids. Trimming stripped 5 bases from V and 7 bases from J, with 15 bases between. Germline V gene lookup returns CDR1 MNHEY and CDR2 SMNVEV (reference sequence). The CDR3 DNA sequence: TGTGCCAGCAGTCCCCTACCCCCTCATGAGCAGTACTTC. This sequence encodes CASSPLPPHEQYF.

CDR3 bases: TGTGCCAGCAGCGCGTCCCAGAGCGGTGTCTCCTACGAGCAGTACTTC. Protein sequence: CASSASQSGVSYEQYF. This chain links TRBV9 with TRBJ2-7, with D maybe TRBD2 (5 bases). Trimming removed 3 bases from V and 0 bases from J, with 16 bases in between. CDR3 length: 16 residues. Germline V gene data show CDR1 as SGDLS and CDR2 as YYNGEE.

V gene TRBV7-6 combines with J gene TRBJ2-2; 9 nucleotides align to TRBD1. Trimming took 4 bases from V and 5 from J; bases not matched to a gene: 5. CDR1 is SGHVS, CDR2 FNYEAQ, per germline. CDR3 length equals 15 residues. The CDR3 bases are TGTGCCAGCAGCTCGGACAGGGGACTAACCGGGGAGCTGTTTTTT. Translation gives CASSSDRGLTGELFF. The whole variable domain, filled in from reference TRBV7-6 and TRBJ2-2, reads GAGVSQSPRYKVTKRGQDVALRCDPISGHVSLYWYRQALGQGPEFLTYFNYEAQQDKSGLPNDRFSAERPEGSISTLTIQRTEQRDSAMYRCASSSDRGLTGELFFGEGSRLTVL.

This rearrangement joins TRBV12-3 or TRBV12-4 to TRBJ2-7, with D perhaps matching TRBD1 (6 bases). The CDR3 sequence is 12 residues long. The ends were cut back, 5 bases at V and 3 bases at J, with 8 bases in the middle. The CDR3 sequence is CASSDRFYEQYF. For the CDR3, the DNA is TGTGCCAGCAGTGACAGGTTCTACGAGCAGTACTTC.

The genes are TRBV28 and TRBJ1-2; D uncertain. V was shortened by 3 bases and J by 4 bases, with 9 bases between the two germline ends. This CDR3 is 13 amino acids long. CDR1 and CDR2 (germline): MDHEN, SYDVKM. As DNA, the CDR3 is TGTGCCAGCAGTTTCGTAGCCAGCTATGGCTACACCTTC. Translation gives CASSFVASYGYTF.